Presented here are 23 T cell receptor beta chains from one specimen sequenced in a study of CD8+CD57+ T cells in acquired aplastic anemia. TCR beta VDJ and CDR3 were profiled, and genomic DNA was the template. A single record per CDR3 protein comes from TCRdb applying MiXCR to the reads. The sample holds 180,000 or so distinct CDR3 sequences; 35% to 50% are singletons and the top ten take approximately 2.9%. Sequencing used sorted CD4+, CD8+, or CD8+CD57+ T cells (not recorded which) from PBMCs. All receptors derive from a human donor in good health.

This clonotype was seen repeatedly, ten times or more. Since a much larger clone is just one base distant, this may be a read error. V gene TRBV10-3 combines with J gene TRBJ1-6; TRBD1 matches 9 bases. Germline V CDR1 and CDR2: ENHRY, SYGVKD. The CDR3 consists of 15 residues. This CDR3 reads CAIRPSDRGQSPPHF. CDR3 bases: TGTGCCATCAGACCCTCGGACAGGGGTCAATCACCCCCCCACTTT.

V usage is TRBV7-8 and J usage is TRBJ2-3; 7 bases are shared with TRBD2. Trimming took 3 bases from V and 0 from J; bases not matched to a gene: 6. The germline CDR1 and CDR2 sequences are SGHVS and FQNEAQ. This CDR3 spans 16 amino acids. The CDR3 DNA sequence: TGTGCCAGCAGCTTGCAGCTGGGGGGGAGCACAGATACGCAGTATTTT. This translates into CASSLQLGGSTDTQYF.

At least ten counts were recorded for this clonotype. The chain joins TRBV19 to TRBJ1-1; 7 positions match TRBD1. CDR1 LNHDA and CDR2 SQIVND come from the germline V gene (reference sequence). The CDR3 runs 13 residues. The V gene end was trimmed by 8 bases and the J gene end by 1 base; junction bases not matched to a gene: 4. The CDR3, as DNA: TGTGCCAGTGGGGACAGACCGAACACTGAAGCTTTCTTT. Its protein is CASGDRPNTEAFF.

This clonotype was seen many times. The J gene is TRBJ1-1, the V gene TRBV7-9, with TRBD1 as a possible D gene (6 bases). Trimming shortened V by 5 bases and J by 5 bases, and 12 bases separated the two germline ends. Germline CDR1 reads SEHNR; CDR2 reads FQNEAQ (reference sequence). The CDR3 is 13 residues long. CDR3 nucleotides: TGTGCCAGCAGCCCAAGGGGGGAAACTGAAGCTTTCTTT. This gives the protein CASSPRGETEAFF.

The J gene is TRBJ2-5, the V gene TRBV19; D possibly corresponds to TRBD2 (6 bases). Germline V gene lookup returns CDR1 LNHDA and CDR2 SQIVND (reference sequence). The CDR3 contains 16 residues. V was shortened by 1 base and J by 5 bases, with 17 bases between the two germline ends. CDR3 loop: CASSIGAGKGRETQYF. CDR3 nucleotide sequence: TGTGCCAGTAGTATAGGGGCGGGAAAAGGTCGGGAGACCCAGTACTTC. Full variable domain (rest looked up from reference TRBV19 and TRBJ2-5): DGGITQSPKYLFRKEGQNVTLSCEQNLNHDAMYWYRQDPGQGLRLIYYSQIVNDFQKGDIAEGYSVSREKKESFPLTVTSAQKNPTAFYLCASSIGAGKGRETQYFGPGTRLLVL.

This chain connects TRBV10-2 to TRBJ1-1; no clear D. This CDR3 is built from 12 residues. CDR1 is WSHSY, CDR2 SAAADI, per germline. V lost 5 bases, J lost 6 bases, and 10 bases lay in between. The CDR3 sequence: CASSMGWPEAFF. The CDR3 DNA follows: TGCGCCAGCAGTATGGGTTGGCCTGAAGCTTTCTTT.

This clonotype occurred many times. V usage is TRBV9 and J usage is TRBJ2-1; D perhaps matches TRBD1 (6 bases). In germline, CDR1 is SGDLS, CDR2 YYNGEE. The CDR3 spans 16 residues. V was trimmed by 1 base and J by 2 bases, leaving 13 bases between them. The CDR3 here is CASSVLSGVAYNEQFF. DNA of the CDR3: TGTGCCAGCAGCGTATTGTCAGGGGTCGCCTACAATGAGCAGTTCTTC.

CDR3 protein: CAISPLSGQGYNEQFF. In DNA form, the CDR3 reads TGTGCCATCTCACCATTATCAGGCCAAGGTTACAATGAGCAGTTCTTC. The chain couples TRBV10-3 to TRBJ2-1; D not resolved. V was clipped by 8 bases and J by 4 bases, with 21 bases between them. Germline V gives CDR1 ENHRY, CDR2 SYGVKD. The CDR3 covers 16 residues.

V and J are TRBV7-3 and TRBJ2-5; the match to TRBD1 covers 10 bases. Trimming at V came to 5 bases and at J to 5 bases, leaving 2 bases not matched to a gene. This CDR3 region has 13 residues. In germline, CDR1 is SGHTA, CDR2 FQGTGA. The CDR3 here is CASSRGQGETQYF. CDR3 coding DNA: TGTGCCAGCAGCCGGGGACAGGGGGAGACCCAGTACTTC.

This clonotype has just a few counts. A read error may account for a junction end that differs from germline. The chain couples TRBV28 to TRBJ1-1; no reliable D call. The CDR3 totals 16 residues. The germline V gene encodes CDR1 MDHEN and CDR2 SYDVKM. The CDR3 here is CASTLGRDLMGTEAFF. CDR3 DNA: TGTGCCAGCACTTTAGGCCGGGATCTAATGGGCACTGAAGCTTTCTTT.

The CDR3 spells CATSGSGTKNTGELFF. In DNA form, the CDR3 reads TGTGCCACCAGTGGATCCGGGACAAAAAACACCGGGGAGCTGTTTTTT. The chain employs TRBV24-1 and TRBJ2-2, with D perhaps TRBD1 (6 bases). From germline, CDR1 is KGHDR and CDR2 SFDVKD. This CDR3 has 16 amino acids. Between the trimmed V and J ends, which lost 5 bases and 2 bases, there was a span of 14 bases.

There are many counts of this clonotype. The J gene is TRBJ2-1, the V gene TRBV11-3, with 14 bases lining up with TRBD2. Germline V gene data show CDR1 as SGHNT and CDR2 as YENEEA. Trimming at V came to 9 bases and at J to 8 bases, leaving 15 bases not matched to a gene. This CDR3 is 17 amino acids long. The CDR3 region is CARPGLAGVCREDEQFF. The CDR3 bases are TGTGCCAGACCGGGACTAGCGGGAGTATGCCGCGAGGATGAGCAGTTCTTC.

This clonotype has at least ten counts. The chain couples TRBV11-2 to TRBJ1-1; 9 bases align to TRBD1. The V gene end was trimmed by 5 bases and the J gene end by 1 base; junction bases not matched to a gene: 14. This CDR3 has 18 amino acids. CDR1 and CDR2 (germline): SGHAT, FQNNGV. CDR3 protein: CASSIQSGTGLTNTEAFF. Written as DNA, the CDR3 is TGTGCCAGCAGCATACAATCCGGGACAGGGTTGACGAACACTGAAGCTTTCTTT.

The sample holds many counts of this clonotype. The V and J genes are TRBV11-2 and TRBJ1-1, with a tentative D call TRBD1 (6 bases). Deletions cut 5 bases from V and 1 base from J, with 11 bases between. Germline values: CDR1 SGHAT, CDR2 FQNNGV. CDR3 length: 14 residues. The CDR3 nucleotides are TGTGCCAGCAGCAAAACGACAGGGAACACTGAAGCTTTCTTT. It yields the protein CASSKTTGNTEAFF.

This clonotype was observed a few times. This may arise from a read error, as a much more abundant clone is one base away. The V and J genes are TRBV20-1 and TRBJ2-3; 7 positions agree with TRBD2. The CDR3 runs 15 residues. Germline values: CDR1 DFQATT, CDR2 SNEGSKA (reference sequence). The CDR3 region is CSAVPGLYGGDTQCF. The CDR3, as DNA: TGCAGTGCGGTACCGGGACTATATGGAGGAGATACGCAGTGTTTT.

J is TRBJ1-6 and V is TRBV19, with D possibly matching TRBD1 (5 bases). The length of the CDR3 is 16 residues. The V gene's germline CDR1 is LNHDA and CDR2 SQIVND (reference sequence). V was cut by 3 bases and J by 7 bases, with 16 bases left in between. The CDR3: CASSMGRRVRNSPLHF. CDR3 DNA sequence: TGTGCCAGTAGTATGGGGCGCAGGGTAAGGAATTCACCCCTCCACTTT.

This clonotype was recorded at least ten times. The genes are TRBV2 and TRBJ1-5; D is undetermined. Trimming left V 5 bases short and J 7 bases short, with 15 bases between. CDR3 length equals 14 residues. Germline-derived CDR1 and CDR2 are SNHLY and FYNNEI. The CDR3 protein is CASSSGSRKQPQHF. For the CDR3, the DNA is TGTGCCAGCAGTTCGGGGAGTCGAAAACAGCCCCAGCATTTT.

This chain uses TRBV10-3 with TRBJ2-2; D perhaps matches TRBD2 (6 bases). Germline loops: CDR1 ENHRY, CDR2 SYGVKD. There are 17 residues in the CDR3. The germline V and J ends were trimmed by 0 bases and 0 bases, with 11 bases remaining between them. For the CDR3, the DNA is TGTGCCATCAGTGAGTCGGAGGGGACCGCGAACACCGGGGAGCTGTTTTTT. Encoded protein: CAISESEGTANTGELFF.

The chain links TRBV12-3 or TRBV12-4 to TRBJ1-2; perhaps TRBD1 as D (6 bases). The length of the CDR3 is 13 residues. Deletions cut 2 bases from V and 4 bases from J, with 8 bases between. The DNA of the CDR3 is TGTGCCAGCAGTTTAAGGACAGTCTATGGCTACACCTTC. Translation gives CASSLRTVYGYTF.

This clonotype occurred many times. The chain uses TRBV24-1 and TRBJ2-3; 8 nucleotides agree with TRBD1. The CDR3 loop spans 15 amino acids. With 6 bases clipped from V and 4 bases from J, the junction kept 8 bases outside the gene matches. CDR1 KGHDR and CDR2 SFDVKD come from the germline V gene. This CDR3 reads CATSHGTGDSDTQYF. DNA of the CDR3: TGTGCCACCAGTCACGGGACAGGCGATTCAGATACGCAGTATTTT.

This rearrangement joins TRBV19 to TRBJ2-5, with 9 bases identical to TRBD2. This CDR3 region has 14 residues. The germline CDR1 and CDR2 sequences are LNHDA and SQIVND (reference sequence). V lost 10 bases and J lost 2; bases outside the gene matches: 8. The CDR3 reads CATSLAGGQETQYF. Written as DNA, the CDR3 is TGTGCCACCTCCCTCGCGGGAGGGCAAGAGACCCAGTACTTC.

This clonotype was detected ten times or more. The chain uses TRBV7-2 and TRBJ1-2, with 7 positions matching TRBD1. With 5 bases clipped from V and 6 bases from J, the junction kept 9 bases outside the gene matches. The CDR3 is 14 residues long. Per germline, CDR1 SGHTA and CDR2 FQGNSA. The CDR3: CASSNRQGNHGYTF. CDR3 nucleotides: TGTGCCAGCAGCAACCGACAGGGAAACCATGGCTACACCTTC.

The sample holds many counts of this clonotype. The chain has TRBV6-1 and TRBJ1-4; TRBD1 might be the D (6 bases). The CDR3 runs 13 residues. In germline, CDR1 is MNHNS, CDR2 SASEGT. V dropped 7 bases and J dropped 4 bases, with 10 bases sitting between them. The CDR3 DNA is TGTGCCAGCAAGACGGGACATAATGAAAAACTGTTTTTT. Translated, it gives CASKTGHNEKLFF.